This T cell receptor (beta chain) was sequenced during a study of T-cell reconstitution after alpha-beta-depleted transplantation in children. Study findings and constraints: About two months after transplant, alpha-beta T cells reportedly came from several hundred expanded graft clones. The authors attributed T-cell counts and diversity one year after transplant mostly to newly produced T cells.

This clonotype was recorded at least ten times. Its antigen remains unidentified. Germline V gives CDR1 DFQATT, CDR2 SNEGSKA (reference sequence). The CDR3 has 15 amino acids. Preparation of the TCRbeta library involved a method that used unique molecular identifiers. TCRdb fed the PCR reads into MiXCR, producing one record per CDR3 protein. The profile shows hundreds of thousands of distinct CDR3 sequences, more than 9% of them singletons. The specimen comprised peripheral blood, sampled 180 days after TCRalphabeta/CD19-depleted stem cell transplant. This chain joins TRBV20-1 and TRBJ2-3; TRBD2 aligns across 10 bases. The sequence was collected from a male patient under 10 years old who had a stem cell transplant for chronic granulomatous disease, so the T cells may come from the graft donor. CDR3 in amino acids: CTHRLTSGSPDTQYF. The CDR3 bases are TGCACCCACCGACTGACTAGCGGGTCACCAGATACGCAGTATTTT.